This TCR beta chain is from a study of T cells in Graves' hyperthyroidism and ophthalmopathy. Findings and limits, study-wide: Appearing also in blood were most of the thyroid clonotypes expanded above 0.001.

Germline V gives CDR1 SGDLS, CDR2 YYNGEE. This CDR3 has 15 amino acids. V gave up 4 bases and J gave up 0 bases, with 13 bases separating them. Clinical symptoms, serum thyroxine and TRAb, thyroid ultrasound and orbital computed tomography were used for the diagnoses. This clonotype has ten or more counts. Its antigen is currently unknown. TCR beta CDR3 regions were amplified from RNA. During a first-round RT-PCR of the TCR CDR3, the HTBI primer set was used. TCRdb ran MiXCR on the multiplex PCR reads and lists one entry per CDR3 protein. The sample carries some 700,000 distinct CDR3 sequences, around 16% recorded once.

Sequencing used blood. This clonotype was sampled from a man aged 50 to 59 with Graves' hyperthyroidism. The chain carries TRBV9 and TRBJ2-5; the D is unclear. CDR3 protein: CASSSPLGHQETQYF. Written as DNA, the CDR3 is TGTGCCAGCAGCTCCCCCCTAGGGCACCAAGAGACCCAGTACTTC.